One sample yielded the 25 T cell receptor beta chains listed below, sequenced in a study of cytomegalovirus exposure and HLA in healthy donors. The PCR made use of 60 Vbeta and 13 Jbeta primers. The data were produced by immunoSEQ multiplex PCR, yet TCRdb's version contains in-frame clones alone and is incomplete. The sample yields 150,000 to 200,000 clones, around 81% seen once. Source material: PBMCs. The receptors come from a man aged 18 to 29 in good health and CMV-seronegative.

This chain connects TRBV7-9 to TRBJ2-4; D is possibly TRBD1 (6 bases). The CDR3 spans 16 residues. CDR1 SEHNR and CDR2 FQNEAQ come from the germline V gene (reference sequence). Trimming took 1 base from V and 0 from J, leaving 10 bases between them. The chain's CDR3 is CASSLVDRLAKNIQYF. The CDR3 region has the DNA TGTGCCAGCAGCTTAGTGGACAGACTAGCCAAAAACATTCAGTACTTC.

CDR3 loop: CASSLRGTDGYTF. In DNA form, the CDR3 reads TGTGCCAGCAGCTTACGCGGGACAGATGGCTACACCTTC. V is TRBV11-2 and J is TRBJ1-2, with 7 bases lining up with TRBD1. V lost 2 bases and J lost 6; bases outside the gene matches: 3. Germline V gene lookup returns CDR1 SGHAT and CDR2 FQNNGV. The CDR3 has 13 amino acids.

V usage is TRBV14 and J usage is TRBJ2-5; the match to TRBD2 covers 7 bases. The germline gives CDR1 SGHDN, CDR2 FVKESK. With 6 bases clipped from V and 2 bases from J, the junction kept 9 bases outside the gene matches. CDR3 length equals 15 residues. The CDR3 bases are TGTGCCAGCAGAGCGGGATGGGCCGAACAAGAGACCCAGTACTTC. It codes for CASRAGWAEQETQYF.

The chain uses TRBV2 and TRBJ1-2, with D perhaps matching TRBD1 (5 bases). CDR3 length: 13 residues. Germline values: CDR1 SNHLY, CDR2 FYNNEI. V was clipped by 2 bases and J by 6 bases, with 10 bases between them. The CDR3 region has the DNA TGTGCCAGCAGTGAACAGGGAACCAATGGCTACACCTTC. Amino acids: CASSEQGTNGYTF. Full variable domain (remainder filled in from reference TRBV2 and TRBJ1-2): EPEVTQTPSHQVTQMGQEVILRCVPISNHLYFYWYRQILGQKVEFLVSFYNNEISEKSEIFDDQFSVERPDGSNFTLKIRSTKLEDSAMYFCASSEQGTNGYTFGSGTRLTVV.

The chain is built from TRBV18 and TRBJ2-3; D call uncertain. Trimming cost V 9 bases and J 2 bases, with 15 bases left between them. CDR3 length: 14 residues. Germline lookup yields CDR1 KGHSH and CDR2 LQKENI. CDR3 loop: CASGLGGITDTQYF. The CDR3 DNA is TGTGCCAGTGGCCTCGGCGGCATCACAGATACGCAGTATTTT.

This clone was counted once. J is TRBJ2-7 and V is TRBV28, with 9 bases identical to TRBD2. The CDR3 spans 16 residues. Germline V gene sequence: CDR1 MDHEN, CDR2 SYDVKM. V shed 7 bases, J shed 1 base, and the junction held 11 bases outside the gene matches. The DNA of the CDR3 is TGTGCCAGCACCCCTCTGGGGCTAGCGGGGTCCTACGAGCAGTACTTC. Amino acids: CASTPLGLAGSYEQYF.

Here the CDR3 reads CASSLGQGVHEQYF. The CDR3 nucleotides are TGTGCCAGCAGCCTGGGACAGGGGGTCCACGAGCAGTACTTC. The V call is TRBV11-2, the J call TRBJ2-7; 11 bases are shared with TRBD1. CDR3 length: 14 residues. Trimming took 5 bases from V and 5 from J; bases not matched to a gene: 5. Germline lookup yields CDR1 SGHAT and CDR2 FQNNGV.

The rearrangement uses TRBV18 and TRBJ2-3; tentatively, D is TRBD1 (6 bases). The V end lost 0 bases, the J end lost 0 bases, and 13 bases lay between the germline ends. Germline V lookup: CDR1 KGHSH, CDR2 LQKENI. The CDR3 is 17 residues long. In DNA, the CDR3 is TGTGCCAGCTCACCACCCCCAGGGGTGAGTAGCACAGATACGCAGTATTTT. Protein: CASSPPPGVSSTDTQYF. Full variable domain (outside the CDR3, taken from reference TRBV18 and TRBJ2-3): NAGVMQNPRHLVRRRGQEARLRCSPMKGHSHVYWYRQLPEEGLKFMVYLQKENIIDESGMPKERFSAEFPKEGPSILRIQQVVRGDSAAYFCASSPPPGVSSTDTQYFGPGTRLTVL.

The chain employs TRBV25-1 and TRBJ2-2, with a possible D match to TRBD1 (5 bases). Germline-derived CDR1 and CDR2 are MGHDK and SYGVNS. The V gene lost 5 bases and the J gene lost 3 bases, with 10 bases spanning the gap. There are 14 residues in the CDR3. The CDR3 protein is CASSQDTDTGELFF. In DNA form, the CDR3 reads TGTGCCAGCAGTCAGGACACCGACACCGGGGAGCTGTTTTTT.

This clone has more than one count but fewer than ten. The genes are TRBV5-1 and TRBJ2-1; D may be TRBD2 (7 bases). Trimming removed 0 bases from V and 7 bases from J, with 20 bases in between. Looked up from germline, CDR1 is SGHRS and CDR2 is YFSETQ. CDR3 length: 17 residues. The CDR3 loop reads CASSLGFGGSQGNEQFF. DNA of the CDR3: TGCGCCAGCAGCTTGGGTTTCGGGGGGTCACAGGGTAATGAGCAGTTCTTC.

This sequence joins TRBV5-5 and TRBJ2-7; 8 nucleotides match TRBD1. The CDR3 runs 16 residues. Germline loops: CDR1 SGHKS, CDR2 YYEKEE (reference sequence). V shed 3 bases, J shed 4 bases, and the junction held 12 bases outside the gene matches. As DNA, the CDR3 is TGTGCCAGCAGCTCCGGGACAGGTCTTTTCGGGTACGAGCAGTACTTC. This translates into CASSSGTGLFGYEQYF.

The rearrangement links TRBV7-9 to TRBJ2-3; TRBD2 aligns across 8 bases. CDR1 SEHNR and CDR2 FQNEAQ come from the germline V gene (reference sequence). V trimming: 5 bases; J trimming: 1 base; junction bases outside the gene matches: 2. CDR3 size: 14 residues. The CDR3 is CASSPTSGTDTQYF. As DNA, the CDR3 is TGTGCCAGCAGCCCGACTAGCGGCACAGATACGCAGTATTTT.

The V call is TRBV7-6, the J call TRBJ2-2, with 11 bases aligning to TRBD1. The length of the CDR3 is 17 residues. Germline lookup yields CDR1 SGHVS and CDR2 FNYEAQ. Trimming cost V 1 base and J 4 bases; bases outside gene matches: 5. CDR3 region: CASSLVGTGGSTGELFF. For the CDR3, the DNA is TGTGCCAGCAGCTTAGTTGGGACAGGGGGTAGCACCGGGGAGCTGTTTTTT.

The genes are TRBV29-1 and TRBJ1-4; D is perhaps TRBD1 (6 bases). Trimming stripped 6 bases from V and 5 bases from J, with 13 bases between. This CDR3 region has 13 residues. Germline values: CDR1 SQVTM, CDR2 ANQGSEA. This chain's CDR3 is CSVAGTQNEKLFF. The DNA of the CDR3 is TGCAGCGTCGCCGGGACACAGAATGAAAAACTGTTTTTT.

This clone was detected only once. The J gene is TRBJ1-1, the V gene TRBV18; D is perhaps TRBD1 (5 bases). V gave up 6 bases and J gave up 8 bases, with 16 bases separating them. Per the germline V gene, CDR1 is KGHSH and CDR2 is LQKENI. CDR3 length: 13 amino acids. CDR3: CASSLGVGREAFF. The CDR3, as DNA: TGTGCCAGCTCGCTAGGGGTTGGGAGGGAAGCTTTCTTT.

The chain carries TRBV2 and TRBJ2-4; 9 bases agree with TRBD1. Germline CDR1 and CDR2: SNHLY and FYNNEI. The CDR3 is made up of 14 amino acids. The V gene end was trimmed by 6 bases and the J gene end by 8 bases; junction bases not matched to a gene: 8. CDR3 sequence reads: CASRADRGPDIQYF. Written as DNA, the CDR3 is TGTGCCAGCAGAGCGGACAGGGGACCAGACATTCAGTACTTC.

This chain joins TRBV7-2 and TRBJ1-2; weak D call: TRBD1 (6 bases). The CDR3 has 15 residues. V lost 2 bases, J lost 2 bases, and 12 bases lay in between. CDR1 and CDR2 (germline): SGHTA, FQGNSA. In DNA, the CDR3 is TGTGCCAGCAGCTTACGGAGGGGGGGAAACTATGGCTACACCTTC. This translates into CASSLRRGGNYGYTF.

This clone was counted between two and nine times. The chain carries TRBV5-6 and TRBJ1-2; the match to TRBD1 covers 8 bases. The germline CDR1 and CDR2 sequences are SGHDT and YYEEEE. The CDR3 is made up of 14 amino acids. The junction had 5 bases not matched to a gene; V was cut back by 3 bases and J by 4 bases. CDR3 nucleotides: TGTGCCAGCAGCTCTGCAGGGGGCGGCTATGGCTACACCTTC. As protein: CASSSAGGGYGYTF.

The V and J genes are TRBV7-9 and TRBJ2-5, with D perhaps TRBD2 (6 bases). CDR1 is SEHNR and CDR2 is FQNEAQ in the germline V gene (reference sequence). V lost 1 base and J 0 bases, leaving 9 bases between the germline ends. The length of the CDR3 is 15 residues. CDR3 in amino acids: CASSLEAGHQETQYF. The CDR3 bases are TGTGCCAGCAGCTTAGAGGCGGGGCACCAAGAGACCCAGTACTTC. Full variable domain (outside the CDR3, taken from reference TRBV7-9 and TRBJ2-5): DTGVSQNPRHKITKRGQNVTFRCDPISEHNRLYWYRQTLGQGPEFLTYFQNEAQLEKSRLLSDRFSAERPKGSFSTLEIQRTEQGDSAMYLCASSLEAGHQETQYFGPGTRLLVL.

As regards this clone: Within the sample, other DNA sequences also encode this same CDR3. The chain uses TRBV7-2 and TRBJ2-5; the D is unclear. Germline loops: CDR1 SGHTA, CDR2 FQGNSA. This CDR3 is 12 amino acids long. V lost 6 bases and J lost 0, with 5 bases in between. CDR3 in amino acids: CASSRYQETQYF. CDR3 bases: TGTGCCAGCAGTCGGTACCAAGAGACCCAGTACTTC.

This chain uses TRBV7-9 with TRBJ2-7; 7 bases fit TRBD2. V lost 0 bases to trimming and J lost 6 bases; unmatched junction nucleotides: 5. This CDR3 comprises 14 residues. The germline V gene encodes CDR1 SEHNR and CDR2 FQNEAQ (reference sequence). CDR3 sequence reads: CASSLAGGLGEQYF. In DNA, the CDR3 is TGTGCCAGCAGCTTAGCGGGAGGGCTTGGCGAGCAGTACTTC.

This chain links TRBV6-1 with TRBJ1-2; D uncertain. V was shortened by 3 bases and J by 2 bases, with 10 bases between the two germline ends. The length of the CDR3 is 14 residues. Germline V gene sequence: CDR1 MNHNS, CDR2 SASEGT. The CDR3 nucleotides are TGTGCCAGCAGTGACAGGTTTCAAAACTATGGCTACACCTTC. The encoded protein is CASSDRFQNYGYTF.

This clone was observed once. The chain uses TRBV6-1 and TRBJ2-7; the D gene is possibly TRBD2 (6 bases). The CDR3 sequence is 15 residues long. Germline assignment: CDR1 MNHNS and CDR2 SASEGT. V was shortened by 2 bases and J by 0 bases, with 11 bases between the two germline ends. In DNA form, the CDR3 reads TGTGCCAGCAGTGAACTAGCGCGTGCCTCCTACGAGCAGTACTTC. It specifies CASSELARASYEQYF.

The rearrangement uses TRBV7-2 and TRBJ2-7, with D possibly matching TRBD1 (5 bases). V was pared by 3 bases and J by 3 bases, with 15 bases between. There are 15 residues in the CDR3. The germline gives CDR1 SGHTA, CDR2 FQGNSA. The CDR3 spells CASSLTPGPGYEQYF. The CDR3 DNA sequence: TGTGCCAGCAGCTTGACTCCAGGGCCGGGCTACGAGCAGTACTTC.

The chain has TRBV27 and TRBJ2-1; 10 bases match TRBD2. Looked up from germline, CDR1 is MNHEY and CDR2 is SMNVEV (reference sequence). The CDR3 spans 15 residues. The trim removed 5 bases at V and 9 bases at J, leaving 10 bases unmatched. The CDR3 bases are TGTGCCAGCAGTCCGGGGACTAGCGTTCTCGTTGAGCAGTTCTTC. Translating it yields CASSPGTSVLVEQFF.